Within the sample, the clone carrying this TCR gamma chain is large. Its antigen is currently unknown. This entry comes from a study of intestinal T cells in coeliac disease. Overall study context: Mean age was roughly 17 for coeliac patients versus roughly 53 for controls.

Study observations and caveats: Reported leave-one-out accuracy of TRD kmer clustering was around 91%.

Each case's genomic DNA was extracted from ten approximately 5-µm formalin-fixed paraffin-embedded scrolls. TRG repertoires were amplified with LymphoTrack primers from about 200 ng of biopsy DNA. TCRdb repeated clone calling on the multiplex PCR reads with CATT. This table has some 1,300 gamma-chain clones, about 45% appearing once. Trimming took 0 bases from V and 0 from J; bases not matched to a gene: 16. The CDR3 sequence is 21 residues long. V and J are TRGV11 and TRGJP2. Being an ORF, TRGV11 has a function that is uncertain. Sequenced material: a duodenal biopsy. This sequence originates from a human donor with celiac disease. CDR3 sequence (DNA): TGTGCCTGCTGGATTAGGCACGTGGGTTCCGTGCCTTATAGTAGTGATTGGATCAAGACGTTT. It encodes CACWIRHVGSVPYSSDWIKTF.